The 14 T cell receptor beta chains in this list originate from one sample, sequenced in a study of cytomegalovirus exposure and HLA in healthy donors. The primer mix had 60 Vbeta and 13 Jbeta primers. Clones were read by immunoSEQ multiplex PCR, and TCRdb kept only the in-frame ones, dropping some. This sample has about 83,000 clones; 81% occur once, and the top ten carry over 1.5%. Sequenced input: PBMCs. All receptors come from a woman aged 25 to 39 in good health and CMV-seronegative.

This chain uses TRBV11-2 with TRBJ2-7, with 8 positions matching TRBD1. V lost 2 bases, J lost 5 bases, and 5 bases stayed unmatched. From germline, CDR1 is SGHAT and CDR2 FQNNGV. This CDR3 spans 14 amino acids. CDR3 sequence reads: CASSLRTGSHEQYF. CDR3 coding DNA: TGTGCCAGCAGCTTACGGACAGGGTCCCACGAGCAGTACTTC.

The CDR3 protein is CSVGTGGNQPQHF. The CDR3 nucleotides are TGCAGCGTCGGGACAGGGGGCAATCAGCCCCAGCATTTT. The chain links TRBV29-1 to TRBJ1-5; 10 bases match TRBD1. Germline CDR1 reads SQVTM; CDR2 reads ANQGSEA. This CDR3 comprises 13 residues. Trimming took 6 bases from V and 2 from J; bases not matched to a gene: 1. Using reference TRBV29-1 and TRBJ1-5 for the parts outside the CDR3, the full variable domain is SAVISQKPSRDICQRGTSLTIQCQVDSQVTMMFWYRQQPGQSLTLIATANQGSEATYESGFVIDKFPISRPNLTFSTLTVSNMSPEDSSIYLCSVGTGGNQPQHFGDGTRLSIL.

This clone was seen only a few times. The DNA of the CDR3 is TGCGCCAGCAGCCAGGGACAGGGGGGTCGGGGCTACACCTTC. It translates to CASSQGQGGRGYTF. The V gene is TRBV4-3, the J gene TRBJ1-2, with TRBD1 matching over 11 bases. V trimming: 3 bases; J trimming: 8 bases; junction bases outside the gene matches: 5. Germline assignment: CDR1 LGHNA and CDR2 YSLEER. CDR3 length: 14 amino acids.

CDR3 sequence reads: CASSPPGPGSSGNTIYF. CDR3 DNA sequence: TGTGCCAGCAGTCCCCCTGGCCCGGGGAGCTCTGGAAACACCATATATTTT. This rearrangement joins TRBV28 to TRBJ1-3; D call uncertain. Germline values: CDR1 MDHEN, CDR2 SYDVKM. Deletions cut 5 bases from V and 0 bases from J, with 17 bases between. This CDR3 region has 17 residues.

This chain uses TRBV30 with TRBJ1-5; 10 nucleotides line up with TRBD1. Germline assignment: CDR1 GTSNPN and CDR2 SVGIG (reference sequence). V shed 0 bases and J 7 bases; nucleotides not matched to a gene: 9. CDR3 size: 16 residues. CDR3 DNA sequence: TGTGCCTGGAGTGTACGAATGACAGGGGGCCGGCAGCCCCAGCATTTT. Translating gives CAWSVRMTGGRQPQHF. The full variable domain, its missing parts supplied by reference TRBV30 and TRBJ1-5, is SQTIHQWPATLVQPVGSPLSLECTVEGTSNPNLYWYRQAAGRGLQLLFYSVGIGQISSEVPQNLSASRPQDRQFILSSKKLLLSDSGFYLCAWSVRMTGGRQPQHFGDGTRLSIL.

This chain joins TRBV6-5 and TRBJ1-2; 10 bases fit TRBD1. Unmatched junction bases numbered 10, after V lost 7 bases and J lost 5 bases. The length of the CDR3 is 15 residues. Germline-derived CDR1 and CDR2 are MNHEY and SVGAGI. CDR3 sequence: CASTKGDRGGYGYTF. The CDR3 DNA reads as TGTGCCAGCACCAAGGGGGACAGGGGAGGATATGGCTACACCTTC.

The chain recombines TRBV7-3 with TRBJ2-3; TRBD2 matches 9 bases. CDR3 length: 15 residues. J lost 3 bases, V lost 4 bases, and 5 bases had no gene match. Per germline, CDR1 SGHTA and CDR2 FQGTGA. Here the CDR3 reads CASSYSGSGTDTQYF. The CDR3 region has the DNA TGTGCCAGCAGCTATAGCGGGAGCGGGACAGATACGCAGTATTTT.

The CDR3 sequence: CASSAAGGTNEQFF. The CDR3 nucleotides are TGTGCCAGCAGCGCGGCGGGAGGTACGAATGAGCAGTTCTTC. The V and J genes are TRBV9 and TRBJ2-1, with 8 bases that match TRBD2. The junction had 6 bases not matched to a gene; V was cut back by 3 bases and J by 7 bases. Germline lookup yields CDR1 SGDLS and CDR2 YYNGEE. This CDR3 is built from 14 residues.

This clone has just one count. The chain carries TRBV18 and TRBJ1-2; possible D gene TRBD1, 5 bases. V was shortened by 0 bases and J by 4 bases, with 15 bases between the two germline ends. Per the germline V gene, CDR1 is KGHSH and CDR2 is LQKENI. This CDR3 is 16 amino acids long. The CDR3 DNA reads as TGTGCCAGCTCACCACCGCCCGGAGACAGTTCCTATGGCTACACCTTC. This codes for CASSPPPGDSSYGYTF.

CDR3 sequence reads: CASSLALGDVYEAFF. The DNA for the CDR3 is TGTGCCAGTAGCCTAGCCCTAGGCGACGTCTATGAAGCTTTCTTT. The rearrangement uses TRBV19 and TRBJ1-1; D is ambiguous. Per the germline V gene, CDR1 is LNHDA and CDR2 is SQIVND (reference sequence). The CDR3 covers 15 residues. V was trimmed by 6 bases and J by 7 bases, leaving 21 bases between them.

This clone was detected once. The chain carries TRBV30 and TRBJ1-2; D unresolved. Germline-derived CDR1 and CDR2 are GTSNPN and SVGIG (reference sequence). The V and J ends lost 3 bases and 4 bases respectively, with 9 bases between them. This CDR3 spans 12 amino acids. Written as DNA, the CDR3 is TGTGCCTGGAGCCGCCAGGCCTATGGCTACACCTTC. Protein: CAWSRQAYGYTF.

This rearrangement joins TRBV19 to TRBJ2-3; tentative D call: TRBD1 (5 bases). The ends were cut back, 6 bases at V and 0 bases at J, with 10 bases in the middle. Germline values: CDR1 LNHDA, CDR2 SQIVND (reference sequence). The CDR3 consists of 14 residues. CDR3 bases: TGTGCCAGTAGGCAACAGGCTAGCACAGATACGCAGTATTTT. Translation gives CASRQQASTDTQYF.

V is TRBV6-1 and J is TRBJ2-7, with TRBD2 matching over 7 bases. The CDR3 contains 15 residues. Unmatched junction bases numbered 12, after V lost 5 bases and J lost 5 bases. The germline V gene encodes CDR1 MNHNS and CDR2 SASEGT. The DNA of the CDR3 is TGTGCCAGCAGTATTTGGGGCCGACGGGAGGACGAGCAGTACTTC. As protein: CASSIWGRREDEQYF.

V and J are TRBV2 and TRBJ1-4; TRBD1 is a possible D gene (6 bases). Trimming removed 8 bases at V and 1 base at J, with 14 bases between. CDR3 length equals 15 residues. Germline V CDR1 and CDR2: SNHLY, FYNNEI. In DNA form, the CDR3 reads TGTGCCAGCCGCGGACCACAGGGAACTAATGAAAAACTGTTTTTT. Its translation: CASRGPQGTNEKLFF.